A single TCR beta chain is shown here with its context. TCRdb keeps only in-frame clones here, not all; method: immunoSEQ multiplex PCR. Among 150,000 to 200,000 clones listed, 84% were seen once. The sample originates from a study of blood T cell repertoires in COVID-19. The TCR originated in a human donor in a cohort sampled during active COVID-19. Sequencing used peripheral blood.

The CDR3 DNA follows: TGTGCCAGCAGCTTGTCTCTTTTTCGGGCTAAGGAGAGGGAAAGTGAAAAACTGTTTTTT. Protein: CASSLSLFRAKERESEKLFF. The chain is built from TRBV13 and TRBJ1-4; D is unresolved. Trimming left V 3 bases short and J 7 bases short, with 30 bases between. The CDR3 contains 20 residues. Germline V gene lookup returns CDR1 PRHDT and CDR2 FYEKMQ (reference sequence).